This passage covers 21 T cell receptor beta chains from one sample sequenced in a study of cytomegalovirus exposure and HLA in healthy donors. PCR used 60 Vbeta primers and 13 Jbeta primers. TCRdb's table, derived via immunoSEQ multiplex PCR, lists solely in-frame clones and lacks some. This table has around 130,000 clones, 81% appearing once. The source material was PBMCs. The origin of the receptors is a man aged 18 to 29 in good health and CMV-seronegative.

In nucleotides, the CDR3 is TGTGCCAGCAGCCTCGGGACTCCACCCGAGCAGTACTTC. It codes for CASSLGTPPEQYF. The genes are TRBV7-2 and TRBJ2-7; a possible D gene is TRBD2 (6 bases). Germline CDR1 and CDR2: SGHTA and FQGNSA. V lost 5 bases and J lost 6, with 14 bases in between. The CDR3 is 13 amino acids.

This clone was picked up one time. The DNA for the CDR3 is TGTGCCAGCAGCTTAGGAGCGGGGGCAACAGATACGCAGTATTTT. This gives the protein CASSLGAGATDTQYF. The chain couples TRBV7-2 to TRBJ2-3; 8 positions match TRBD2. CDR3 length equals 15 residues. The ends lost 1 base at V and 3 bases at J; junction bases unmatched: 3. Germline CDR1 reads SGHTA; CDR2 reads FQGNSA.

This chain uses TRBV11-3 with TRBJ1-1; 8 nucleotides align to TRBD1. The CDR3 has 17 amino acids. The J segment lost 0 bases and the V segment lost 5 bases, leaving 11 bases of the junction unmatched. Per germline, CDR1 SGHNT and CDR2 YENEEA. The CDR3 nucleotides read TGTGCCAGCAGCCCTGGGACAGGTAATAACATGAACACTGAAGCTTTCTTT. Protein sequence: CASSPGTGNNMNTEAFF. Using reference TRBV11-3 and TRBJ1-1 for the parts outside the CDR3, the full variable domain is EAGVVQSPRYKIIEKKQPVAFWCNPISGHNTLYWYLQNLGQGPELLIRYENEEAVDDSQLPKDRFSAERLKGVDSTLKIQPAELGDSAVYLCASSPGTGNNMNTEAFFGQGTRLTVV.

This clone appeared a single time. This sequence joins TRBV5-1 and TRBJ2-5; 7 bases are a match to TRBD1. This CDR3 has 14 residues. Trimming cost V 7 bases and J 0 bases; bases outside gene matches: 6. CDR1 and CDR2 from the germline V gene are SGHRS and YFSETQ. The CDR3 DNA follows: TGCGCCAGCCAGAGACAGGGAAACCAAGAGACCCAGTACTTC. Protein product: CASQRQGNQETQYF.

CDR3 in amino acids: CASSRGQGATNEKLFF. For the CDR3, the DNA is TGTGCCAGCAGCAGAGGACAGGGAGCAACTAATGAAAAACTGTTTTTT. V is TRBV25-1 and J is TRBJ1-4, with TRBD1 matching 8 bases. The germline V gene has CDR1 MGHDK and CDR2 SYGVNS. The CDR3 sequence is 16 residues long. The V segment lost 6 bases and the J segment 0 bases; nucleotides outside the gene matches: 6.

This chain links TRBV1 with TRBJ1-6. TRBV1 is listed as a pseudogene. The CDR3 has 12 residues. CDR3 DNA sequence: TGCACCAGCAGCCTTCGAGAGGCACCCCTCCACTTT. It yields the protein CTSSLREAPLHF.

This clone was detected a few times. The chain is built from TRBV28 and TRBJ1-1; 8 nucleotides match TRBD1. Germline V gene sequence: CDR1 MDHEN, CDR2 SYDVKM. The CDR3 has 14 residues. Germline trimming cut 7 bases from V and 2 bases from J; bases unmatched to any gene: 6. CDR3 DNA sequence: TGTGCCAGCACCCGACAGGGGCTAAACACTGAAGCTTTCTTT. It is translated as CASTRQGLNTEAFF.

In DNA, the CDR3 is TGTGCCTGGAGCAGGAGGAATTCACCCCTCCACTTT. This codes for CAWSRRNSPLHF. V is TRBV30 and J is TRBJ1-6; D uncertain. This CDR3 comprises 12 residues. CDR1 GTSNPN and CDR2 SVGIG come from the germline V gene (reference sequence). Trimming removed 3 bases at V and 7 bases at J, with 7 bases between.

The V gene is TRBV29-1, the J gene TRBJ1-2, with 11 bases fitting TRBD1. Trimming cost V 6 bases and J 6 bases; bases outside gene matches: 12. The germline V gene encodes CDR1 SQVTM and CDR2 ANQGSEA. The CDR3 covers 15 residues. The CDR3 DNA is TGCAGCGTCCCGATAAGGACAGGGGGCGCACATGGCTACACCTTC. It yields the protein CSVPIRTGGAHGYTF.

The gene calls are TRBV5-6 and TRBJ2-5; D may be TRBD1 (5 bases). The CDR3 is 14 residues long. Germline CDR1 is SGHDT and CDR2 is YYEEEE. V dropped 4 bases and J dropped 3 bases, with 13 bases sitting between them. DNA of the CDR3: TGTGCCAGCAGCCCGTTAGGCAGGGAAGAGACCCAGTACTTC. As protein: CASSPLGREETQYF.

The chain employs TRBV19 and TRBJ1-5, with TRBD1 matching 8 bases. The ends lost 10 bases at V and 2 bases at J; junction bases unmatched: 4. The CDR3 is 13 residues long. The V gene's germline CDR1 is LNHDA and CDR2 SQIVND (reference sequence). The CDR3 is CATETGGNQPQHF. The CDR3 DNA reads as TGTGCCACCGAGACAGGGGGCAATCAGCCCCAGCATTTT.

The chain links TRBV7-3 to TRBJ2-1, with no clear D. The CDR3 has 15 amino acids. V was clipped by 2 bases and J by 0 bases, with 8 bases between them. Per the germline V gene, CDR1 is SGHTA and CDR2 is FQGTGA. CDR3 DNA sequence: TGTGCCAGCAGCTTAGACCGGAGCTCCTACAATGAGCAGTTCTTC. Translating gives CASSLDRSSYNEQFF.

The rearrangement uses TRBV30 and TRBJ1-2; D possibly corresponds to TRBD1 (5 bases). The CDR3 extends over 13 amino acids. The V end lost 0 bases, the J end lost 7 bases, and 12 bases lay between the germline ends. Germline lookup yields CDR1 GTSNPN and CDR2 SVGIG (reference sequence). The CDR3 DNA reads as TGTGCCTGGAGTGTATTAGGAGGGGTTGGCTACACCTTC. Amino acids: CAWSVLGGVGYTF. Looking up the rest from reference TRBV30 and TRBJ1-2 gives the full variable domain: SQTIHQWPATLVQPVGSPLSLECTVEGTSNPNLYWYRQAAGRGLQLLFYSVGIGQISSEVPQNLSASRPQDRQFILSSKKLLLSDSGFYLCAWSVLGGVGYTFGSGTRLTVV.

This clone came up a few times. The V gene is TRBV4-3, the J gene TRBJ2-3, with D tentatively TRBD2 (5 bases). This CDR3 has 14 amino acids. Trimming shortened V by 1 base and J by 1 base, and 6 bases separated the two germline ends. From germline, CDR1 is LGHNA and CDR2 YSLEER. Here the CDR3 DNA reads TGCGCCAGCAGCCAAGTACTAGGCACAGATACGCAGTATTTT. Its protein product is CASSQVLGTDTQYF.

V and J are TRBV11-2 and TRBJ1-1; 8 nucleotides align to TRBD1. With 5 bases clipped from V and 0 bases from J, the junction kept 5 bases outside the gene matches. The CDR3 spans 15 residues. In germline, CDR1 is SGHAT, CDR2 FQNNGV. CDR3 bases: TGTGCCAGCAGCACAGGACAGGGTATGAACACTGAAGCTTTCTTT. Residues: CASSTGQGMNTEAFF.

The V gene is TRBV20-1, the J gene TRBJ2-1, with no clear D. Per germline, CDR1 DFQATT and CDR2 SNEGSKA (reference sequence). The CDR3 spans 11 residues. Deletions cut 5 bases from V and 10 bases from J, with 12 bases between. The CDR3 sequence is CSAPSRSEQFF. The CDR3 DNA reads as TGCAGTGCTCCAAGTCGAAGCGAGCAGTTCTTC.

This chain links TRBV10-3 with TRBJ1-2, with D possibly matching TRBD1 (6 bases). CDR3 size: 13 residues. Trimming removed 5 bases from V and 2 bases from J, with 9 bases in between. The germline V gene encodes CDR1 ENHRY and CDR2 SYGVKD. This CDR3 reads CAISLQGNYGYTF. For the CDR3, the DNA is TGTGCCATCAGTCTACAGGGAAACTATGGCTACACCTTC.

V usage is TRBV11-2 and J usage is TRBJ2-5; the D gene is possibly TRBD1 (6 bases). Germline CDR1 and CDR2: SGHAT and FQNNGV. With 1 base removed from V and 5 bases from J, the gap between germline ends came to 11 bases. The CDR3 runs 14 residues. The CDR3 bases are TGTGCCAGCAGCTTAGGGGGGCGAGTGGAGACCCAGTACTTC. It translates to CASSLGGRVETQYF.

This sequence joins TRBV6-5 and TRBJ2-5; D is perhaps TRBD2 (6 bases). This CDR3 region has 13 residues. V gave up 5 bases and J gave up 9 bases, with 16 bases separating them. Germline V gives CDR1 MNHEY, CDR2 SVGAGI. CDR3 DNA sequence: TGTGCCAGCAGTGACTGGGGGGATAGGCCCCAGTACTTC. Translation: CASSDWGDRPQYF.

This clone is a singleton in its sample. The V and J genes are TRBV10-1 and TRBJ2-1; D gene ambiguous. Germline-derived CDR1 and CDR2 are WNHNN and SYGVQD (reference sequence). Between the trimmed V and J ends, which lost 8 bases and 7 bases, there was a span of 21 bases. This CDR3 comprises 15 residues. The CDR3 DNA reads as TGCGCCAGCGGAACGGGTTTACCATCGGAGAATGAGCAGTTCTTC. Amino acid sequence: CASGTGLPSENEQFF.

V and J are TRBV28 and TRBJ2-2, with D maybe TRBD1 (6 bases). This CDR3 region has 14 residues. The germline V and J ends were trimmed by 5 bases and 6 bases, with 13 bases remaining between them. CDR1 is MDHEN, CDR2 SYDVKM, per germline. CDR3 loop: CASSLTGSAGELFF. CDR3 in DNA: TGTGCCAGCAGTCTGACAGGATCAGCCGGGGAGCTGTTTTTT. Looking up the rest from reference TRBV28 and TRBJ2-2 gives the full variable domain: DVKVTQSSRYLVKRTGEKVFLECVQDMDHENMFWYRQDPGLGLRLIYFSYDVKMKEKGDIPEGYSVSREKKERFSLILESASTNQTSMYLCASSLTGSAGELFFGEGSRLTVL.